The entry that follows covers one T cell receptor beta chain sequence. This sample was included in a study of blood T cell repertoires in COVID-19. Study overall: Sites across the United States, Italy and Spain contributed samples from acute and convalescent COVID-19.

Sequenced by immunoSEQ multiplex PCR; TCRdb stores in-frame clones only, minus some. The sample yields about 110,000 clones, roughly 88% seen once. The germline gives CDR1 SGDLS, CDR2 YYNGEE. The CDR3 runs 13 residues. The V and J ends lost 0 bases and 2 bases respectively, with 6 bases between them. The clonotype comes from a woman in her seventies who had recovered from COVID-19. Sequenced sample: peripheral blood. The V and J genes are TRBV9 and TRBJ2-7; a possible D gene is TRBD1 (6 bases). CDR3 DNA sequence: TGTGCCAGCAGCGTAGGGACAGCCTACGAGCAGTACTTC. Its protein is CASSVGTAYEQYF.